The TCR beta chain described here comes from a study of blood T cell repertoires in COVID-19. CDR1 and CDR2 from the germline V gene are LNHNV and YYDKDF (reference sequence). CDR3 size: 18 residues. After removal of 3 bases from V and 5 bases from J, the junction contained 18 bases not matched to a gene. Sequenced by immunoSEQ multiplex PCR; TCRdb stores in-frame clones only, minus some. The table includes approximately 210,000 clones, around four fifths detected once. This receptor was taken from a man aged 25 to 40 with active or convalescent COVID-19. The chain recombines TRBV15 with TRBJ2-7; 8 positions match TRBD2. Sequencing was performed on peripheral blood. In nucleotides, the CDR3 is TGTGCCACCAGCAGGACAGTTGAGAGCGGGAGCAAGAGGGACGAGCAGTACTTC. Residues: CATSRTVESGSKRDEQYF.